This TCR beta chain was identified during a study of cytomegalovirus exposure and HLA in healthy donors. The germline V gene has CDR1 LNHDA and CDR2 SQIVND (reference sequence). The CDR3 has 13 amino acids, counting both end residues. The primer mix had 60 Vbeta and 13 Jbeta primers. The data were produced by immunoSEQ multiplex PCR, yet TCRdb's version contains in-frame clones alone and is incomplete. Among roughly 160,000 clones listed, around 75% were seen once. Findings of the study overall: Researchers counted roughly 150 TCR beta chains as cytomegalovirus-associated.

In regard to this clone: Its antigen is unidentified. The CDR3 carries no conserved terminal phenylalanine or tryptophan, so it likely arises from a read error. It is unclear where the CDR3 begins or ends on the DNA, so no DNA is shown, and the CDR3 is as TCRdb lists it.

Sequencing used PBMCs. This receptor was obtained from a male donor in good health and CMV-seronegative. The rearrangement uses TRBV19 and TRBJ2-3; the listed D gene, TRBD1, was not tested against the DNA. CDR3 loop: CASSIAGQGLPVL.